This entry is about one TCR beta chain. Its antigen remains unidentified. Per the germline V gene, CDR1 is SEHNR and CDR2 is FQNEAQ (reference sequence). The CDR3 covers 16 residues. The junction had 11 bases not matched to a gene; V was cut back by 7 bases and J by 5 bases. The source of the sample is a study of memory CD4+ T cells and cytomegalovirus serostatus. Single viable CD3+CD4+CD8-CD45RO+ cells were sorted as the memory CD4+ T cells. Study-level findings and limits: CD4+ memory repertoires contained 67 of 164 reported CMV TCRbeta sequences.

TCRdb's copy holds only in-frame clones and misses some; the assay was immunoSEQ multiplex PCR. The data contain around 60,000 clones, 75% to 90% of them singletons. The sample consisted of memory CD4+ T cells from blood. The receptor comes from an adult in good health and CMV-seronegative. This chain links TRBV7-9 with TRBJ2-2, with 9 bases matching TRBD2. The CDR3 DNA reads TGTGCCAGCAAGGACTGGGCGGGGGGGCCGACCGGGGAGCTGTTTTTT. This codes for CASKDWAGGPTGELFF.